Listed here are 13 T cell receptor beta chains from one sample, sequenced in a study of beta chain features in type 1 diabetes. The isolated RNA, all of it, was reverse transcribed, so expressed TCRB transcripts were what got sequenced. Profiled with immunoSEQ multiplex PCR; TCRdb holds only in-frame clones, not every one. Counted here are some 900,000 clones, about a sixth occurring once; the ten biggest clones make up 0.02% to 0.025%. Sequencing was carried out using naive CD4+ T cells from blood. The source is a young woman in good health.

The chain couples TRBV5-6 to TRBJ2-1, with 7 bases aligning to TRBD2. The V gene end was trimmed by 2 bases and the J gene end by 6 bases; junction bases not matched to a gene: 5. CDR1 is SGHDT, CDR2 YYEEEE, per germline. The length of the CDR3 is 14 residues. The DNA of the CDR3 is TGTGCCAGCAGCTTAGGACTAGATCGCAATGAGCAGTTCTTC. As protein: CASSLGLDRNEQFF.

This clone was detected a few times. V gene TRBV28 combines with J gene TRBJ1-2; D uncertain. CDR3 length equals 13 residues. Per the germline V gene, CDR1 is MDHEN and CDR2 is SYDVKM. V shed 3 bases and J shed 6 bases, with 11 bases lying between them. The CDR3 reads CASSFPGTNGYTF. The DNA for the CDR3 is TGTGCCAGCAGTTTCCCGGGAACTAATGGCTACACCTTC.

The CDR3 reads CASSFLGQGDEQYF. For the CDR3, the DNA is TGTGCCAGCAGCTTTCTGGGACAGGGAGACGAGCAGTACTTC. The V call is TRBV14, the J call TRBJ2-7; TRBD1 matches at 9 bases. Trimming removed 5 bases from V and 5 bases from J; junction bases left unmatched: 7. Germline V gene sequence: CDR1 SGHDN, CDR2 FVKESK. The CDR3 contains 14 residues.

V and J are TRBV6-6 and TRBJ2-1; tentative D call: TRBD2 (5 bases). This CDR3 has 14 residues. Germline lookup yields CDR1 MNHNY and CDR2 SVGAGI (reference sequence). The V and J ends lost 5 bases and 3 bases respectively, with 11 bases between them. The CDR3 protein is CASSPRRGYNEQFF. CDR3 DNA sequence: TGTGCCAGCAGTCCCCGTCGGGGCTACAATGAGCAGTTCTTC.

This clone showed up just a few times. This rearrangement joins TRBV5-4 to TRBJ2-1, with TRBD2 matching 7 bases. V lost 6 bases to trimming and J lost 14 bases; unmatched junction nucleotides: 8. Germline CDR1 and CDR2: SGHNT and YYREEE (reference sequence). CDR3 length: 11 amino acids. In nucleotides, the CDR3 is TGTGCCAGCAACGCGGGAGTAAATGAGTTCTTC. Residues: CASNAGVNEFF.

The chain joins TRBV19 to TRBJ1-2; the D is unclear. This CDR3 comprises 13 residues. Trimming removed 5 bases from V and 8 bases from J, with 15 bases in between. Germline CDR1 is LNHDA and CDR2 is SQIVND (reference sequence). Here the CDR3 DNA reads TGTGCCAGTAGTCGTCTGAGGACCAAGGGCTACACCTTC. Protein: CASSRLRTKGYTF.

The table lists this clone with a count of one. The rearrangement links TRBV28 to TRBJ2-3; D gene unclear. CDR3 length: 14 residues. The germline gives CDR1 MDHEN, CDR2 SYDVKM. Trimming pared 1 base from V and 2 bases from J, leaving 7 bases between. DNA for the CDR3: TGTGCCAGCAGTTTATCCCCTAACACAGATACGCAGTATTTT. It codes for CASSLSPNTDTQYF.

This clone was observed a few times. The chain employs TRBV28 and TRBJ2-7, with D possibly TRBD2 on 6 matching bases. Germline V CDR1 and CDR2: MDHEN, SYDVKM. This CDR3 has 11 residues. V was trimmed by 8 bases and J by 9 bases, leaving 14 bases between them. In DNA, the CDR3 is TGTGCCAGCGGGGGACTTGGTTTGCAGTACTTC. This codes for CASGGLGLQYF.

This clone was counted once. The chain employs TRBV6-5 and TRBJ1-1; D is undetermined. V lost 0 bases and J lost 5, with 16 bases in between. The V gene's germline CDR1 is MNHEY and CDR2 SVGAGI. The CDR3 is made up of 16 amino acids. Written as DNA, the CDR3 is TGTGCCAGCAGTTACTCGAATATCCGGGGAGGGACTGAAGCTTTCTTT. Its protein is CASSYSNIRGGTEAFF.

The V and J genes are TRBV6-1 and TRBJ2-5; no reliable D call. This CDR3 spans 13 amino acids. Germline V CDR1 and CDR2: MNHNS, SASEGT. V lost 4 bases to trimming and J lost 1 base, with 7 bases between them. Here the CDR3 reads CASSGDFQETQYF. Here the CDR3 DNA reads TGTGCCAGCAGTGGCGACTTCCAAGAGACCCAGTACTTC.

The rearrangement uses TRBV29-1 and TRBJ2-5; possible D gene TRBD2, 6 bases. Germline V lookup: CDR1 SQVTM, CDR2 ANQGSEA. Between the trimmed V and J ends, which lost 6 bases and 4 bases, there was a span of 12 bases. The CDR3 is 12 residues long. CDR3 protein: CSVTGGLETQYF. CDR3 in DNA: TGCAGCGTCACTGGGGGGTTAGAGACCCAGTACTTC.

This clone was detected only a few times. This chain links TRBV28 with TRBJ2-7; D is tentatively TRBD1 or TRBD2 (5 bases each). V lost 2 bases and J 5 bases, leaving 19 bases between the germline ends. Germline V lookup: CDR1 MDHEN, CDR2 SYDVKM. This CDR3 comprises 16 residues. This CDR3 reads CASSLSWGNLRDEQYF. DNA of the CDR3: TGTGCCAGCAGTTTAAGTTGGGGGAACCTAAGAGACGAGCAGTACTTC.

Regarding this clone: The junction shows a germline mismatch at one end, possibly a read error. The gene calls are TRBV7-2 and TRBJ2-7; 8 bases match TRBD2. The germline gives CDR1 SGHTA, CDR2 FQGNSA. This CDR3 spans 16 amino acids. Here the CDR3 DNA reads TGTGCCAGCAGTTTAGCGGGGTCCCCCGCCCTCTACGAGCAGTACTTC. Protein product: CASSLAGSPALYEQYF.